Detailed here is one TCR beta chain. Antigen specificity is unknown. Second-dose schedules of about 4 or about 12 weeks were combined. This table comes from immunoSEQ multiplex PCR, and its TCRdb copy is limited to in-frame clones, with some not included. The table has tens of thousands of clones, 88% seen once. This record comes from a study of T cell responses to AZD1222 COVID-19 vaccine. Study-wide points: A reported finding is that nearly half of spike-specific TCRs target unmutated variant regions. Vaccination with two AZD1222 doses was followed by a rise in Spike-specific TCR breadth and depth. Baseline serology detected seropositivity in only a handful of AZD1222 recipients.

Sample: peripheral blood, taken 28 days after the second AZD1222 dose. This sequence originates from an adult who received the AZD1222 COVID-19 vaccine.

The DNA of the CDR3 is TGTGCCAGCAGCCGGACAGGGGCGACTGGGGCCAACGTCCTGACTTTC. It is translated as CASSRTGATGANVLTF. This rearrangement joins TRBV7-3 to TRBJ2-6; 9 bases agree with TRBD1. Germline V gene data show CDR1 as SGHTA and CDR2 as FQGTGA. Trimming removed 5 bases from V and 2 bases from J; junction bases left unmatched: 4. The CDR3 covers 16 residues.